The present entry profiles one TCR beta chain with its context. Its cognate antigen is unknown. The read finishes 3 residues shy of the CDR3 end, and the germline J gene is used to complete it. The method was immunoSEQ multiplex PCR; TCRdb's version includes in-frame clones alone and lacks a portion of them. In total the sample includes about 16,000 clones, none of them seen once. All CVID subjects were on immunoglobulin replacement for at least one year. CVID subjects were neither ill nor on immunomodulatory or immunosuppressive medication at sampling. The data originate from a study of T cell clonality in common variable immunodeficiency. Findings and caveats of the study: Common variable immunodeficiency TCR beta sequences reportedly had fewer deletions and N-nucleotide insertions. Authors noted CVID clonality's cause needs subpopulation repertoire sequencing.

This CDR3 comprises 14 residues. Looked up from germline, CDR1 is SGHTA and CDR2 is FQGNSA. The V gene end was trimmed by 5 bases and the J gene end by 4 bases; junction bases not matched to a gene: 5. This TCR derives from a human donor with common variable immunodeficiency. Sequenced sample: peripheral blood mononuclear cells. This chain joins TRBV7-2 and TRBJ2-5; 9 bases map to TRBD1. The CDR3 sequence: CASSTGTGRETQYF. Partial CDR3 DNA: TGTGCCAGCAGCACCGGGACAGGGAGAGAGACC.